This T cell receptor beta chain was captured by sequencing in a study of CD8 T cells in ankylosing spondylitis. Germline CDR1 reads SGHKS; CDR2 reads YYEKEE (reference sequence). The CDR3 is made up of 16 amino acids. The J segment lost 1 base and the V segment lost 2 bases, leaving 4 bases of the junction unmatched. This clonotype has just a few counts. Its antigen is as yet unknown. Findings and caveats of the study: Typical of ankylosing spondylitis blood, it appeared, was a TCR beta motif of eight highly homologous variants. Relatively scarce in peripheral blood, disease-linked clones were CD8+. Matched synovial fluid from ankylosing spondylitis patients was reported to be enriched for disease-linked clones.

TCRdb ran MiXCR on the 5' RACE reads and lists one entry per CDR3 protein. The table has about 440,000 distinct CDR3 sequences, 15% to 20% seen once. Sequencing input: blood, either unsorted or a sorted T cell fraction (not recorded which). The rearrangement links TRBV5-5 to TRBJ2-5; TRBD2 agrees at 11 bases. The TCR was taken from a male donor with ankylosing spondylitis. The CDR3: CASSLTSGGAQETQYF. CDR3 DNA: TGTGCCAGCAGCTTAACTAGCGGGGGAGCCCAAGAGACCCAGTACTTC.